This T cell receptor (beta chain) is from a study of blood T cell repertoires in COVID-19. Across the whole study: Some COVID-19 samples were acute and others convalescent; all came from the United States, Italy and Spain. T cells, B-cell-depleted T cells, or PBMCs supplied cDNA or gDNA.

The CDR3 has 14 residues. After removal of 6 bases from V and 3 bases from J, the junction contained 7 bases not matched to a gene. Germline V CDR1 and CDR2: SNHLY, FYNNEI. Authors' processing steps: Amplification of reference gene primers provided the estimated nucleated cell counts. Sequencing used immunoSEQ multiplex PCR; TCRdb keeps in-frame clones, though not all of them. The V and J calls and the clone size are those of that table, but D and trimming were determined from the DNA. The table has some 300,000 clones, 70% to 90% seen once. The chain recombines TRBV2 with TRBJ2-7, with TRBD1 identical over 8 bases. Sequenced material: peripheral blood. The sequence was collected from a woman younger than 45 who had recovered from COVID-19. CDR3 sequence reads: CASSPDRGIYEQYF. The DNA for the CDR3 is TGTGCCAGCAGCCCCGACAGGGGTATCTACGAGCAGTACTTC.